Listed below are T cell receptor beta chains from one sample, sequenced in a study of blood T cells in healthy people across ages. TCRdb fed the 5' RACE reads into MiXCR, producing one record per CDR3 protein. The sample consists of more than 1,400,000 distinct CDR3 sequences, 42% of them appearing once. Input material: blood. Receptor source: a woman in her late teens or twenties in good health. Both conserved end residues are part of each CDR3. The D gene is left open where the match is weak. Clone size is shown for a subset of rows, as once, few, many or a class of expanded clone.

.	.	TRBV5-1	TRBJ1-2	CASSLAEDLYGYTF	TGCGCCAGCAGCTTGGCCGAGGACCTCTATGGCTACACCTTC
.	.	TRBV9	TRBJ2-2	CASSVAGTGWNDTGELFF	TGTGCCAGCAGCGTAGCTGGAACAGGGTGGAATGACACCGGGGAGCTGTTTTTT
TRBD2	.	TRBV10-3	TRBJ2-3	CAISPGSGSVVGDTQYF	TGTGCCATCAGCCCGGGGAGCGGGAGCGTTGTCGGAGATACGCAGTATTTT
.	few	TRBV30	TRBJ2-3	CAWRAQSTDTQYF	TGTGCCTGGAGGGCCCAGAGCACAGATACGCAGTATTTT
.	few	TRBV20-1	TRBJ1-2	CSADGSPGYTF	TGCAGTGCTGATGGGTCTCCTGGCTACACCTTC
TRBD2	few	TRBV29-1	TRBJ2-1	CSVAGLAGGGYNEQFF	TGCAGCGTTGCGGGACTAGCGGGGGGGGGATACAATGAGCAGTTCTTC
.	few	TRBV2	TRBJ2-7	CASCPAPRYEQYF	TGTGCTAGTTGTCCGGCACCCAGATACGAGCAGTACTTC
.	few	TRBV12-3/TRBV12-4	TRBJ1-5	CASSLAEPGNQPQHF	TGTGCCAGCAGTTTAGCGGAGCCAGGCAATCAGCCCCAGCATTTT
.	few	TRBV27	TRBJ2-7	CASSPTPVHQPHEQYF	TGTGCCAGCAGTCCAACGCCTGTACACCAACCGCACGAGCAGTACTTC
.	.	TRBV30	TRBJ1-5	CAWSVDSNQPQHF	TGTGCCTGGAGTGTTGATAGCAATCAGCCCCAGCATTTT
.	.	TRBV4-1	TRBJ2-5	CASRKTGRGHNEQYF	TGCGCCAGCAGGAAGACGGGAAGAGGTCACAATGAGCAGTACTTC
TRBD1	.	TRBV12-3/TRBV12-4	TRBJ1-6	CASSLAGGSSPLHF	TGTGCCAGCAGTTTGGCAGGGGGCAGTTCACCCCTCCACTTT
.	few	TRBV11-2	TRBJ1-2	CASSLTDNADGYTF	TGTGCCAGCAGCCTAACGGACAACGCGGATGGCTACACCTTC
.	.	TRBV11-2	TRBJ2-7	CAGSSDSSSYEQYF	TGTGCCGGCAGCTCCGACAGTAGCTCCTACGAGCAGTACTTC
.	few	TRBV6-1	TRBJ2-1	CASSGRISQEQFF	TGTGCCAGCAGTGGGAGGATATCACAGGAGCAGTTCTTC
.	.	TRBV10-3	TRBJ1-1	CAISESGLPEAFF	TGTGCCATCAGTGAGTCGGGACTCCCTGAAGCTTTCTTT
.	many	TRBV12-3/TRBV12-4	TRBJ2-7	CASSFGPAAYEQYF	TGTGCCAGCAGTTTCGGGCCGGCGGCCTACGAGCAGTACTTC
TRBD2	.	TRBV4-1	TRBJ2-3	CASSRSGRGNGTDTQYF	TGCGCCAGCAGCCGAAGCGGGAGGGGTAACGGAACAGATACGCAGTATTTT
TRBD1	.	TRBV12-3/TRBV12-4	TRBJ1-4	CASRPTGGDNEKLFF	TGTGCCAGCAGACCCACAGGGGGGGATAATGAAAAACTGTTTTTT
.	.	TRBV10-3	TRBJ1-1	CAISESRWGGYTEAFF	TGTGCCATCAGTGAGTCGAGGTGGGGTGGATACACTGAAGCTTTCTTT
TRBD2	.	TRBV6-5	TRBJ2-7	CASSHPPPGLANYNEQYF	TGTGCCAGCAGTCACCCGCCACCGGGACTAGCGAATTACAATGAGCAGTACTTC
.	.	TRBV5-1	TRBJ2-2	CASSGQGLKNTGELFF	TGCGCCAGCAGCGGCCAAGGACTAAAGAACACCGGGGAGCTGTTTTTT
.	few	TRBV7-2	TRBJ2-1	CASRPPLRSNEQFF	TGTGCCAGCAGGCCCCCTTTGCGATCCAATGAGCAGTTCTTC
TRBD1	.	TRBV7-2	TRBJ1-3	CASSPWTGSTGNTIYF	TGTGCCAGCAGCCCCTGGACAGGGTCAACTGGAAACACCATATATTTT
.	.	TRBV5-1	TRBJ1-6	CASKVEWGRGNSPLHF	TGCGCCAGCAAAGTCGAGTGGGGACGGGGGAATTCACCCCTCCACTTT
.	.	TRBV11-2	TRBJ2-7	CASSLNWGDYEQYF	TGTGCCAGCAGCTTGAACTGGGGGGACTACGAGCAGTACTTC
TRBD2	.	TRBV5-1	TRBJ2-5	CASSSGLGDQETQYF	TGCGCCAGCAGCTCGGGACTAGGGGACCAAGAGACCCAGTACTTC
.	few	TRBV6-5	TRBJ1-1	CASRRSYTEAFF	TGTGCCAGCAGGAGGTCTTACACTGAAGCTTTCTTT
.	few	TRBV4-1	TRBJ2-1	CASSQDHRFQFF	TGCGCCAGCAGCCAAGATCACCGATTTCAGTTCTTC
TRBD2	.	TRBV5-1	TRBJ2-5	CASSSERTSGGWNEQYF	TGCGCCAGCAGCTCCGAGAGAACTAGCGGGGGTTGGAATGAGCAGTACTTC
TRBD1	.	TRBV20-1	TRBJ2-7	CSASRDRPYEQYF	TGCAGTGCTAGCCGGGACAGACCCTACGAGCAGTACTTC
TRBD2	.	TRBV4-1	TRBJ2-1	CASSQVRAGGQEQFF	TGCGCCAGCAGCCAAGTTCGAGCGGGAGGGCAGGAGCAGTTCTTC
.	many	TRBV29-1	TRBJ2-5	CSVEEGGETQYF	TGCAGCGTTGAAGAGGGAGGAGAGACCCAGTACTTC
.	.	TRBV6-1	TRBJ2-3	CASSEEYSADTQYF	TGTGCCAGCAGTGAAGAATATAGCGCAGATACGCAGTATTTT